This TCR beta chain was retrieved from a study of blood T cell repertoires in COVID-19. The table came from immunoSEQ multiplex PCR; TCRdb's copy has only in-frame clones and leaves some out. Here the sample spans around 400,000 clones, approximately 89% being singletons. There are 13 residues in the CDR3. Germline values: CDR1 SGDLS, CDR2 YYNGEE. V was clipped by 0 bases and J by 7 bases, with 10 bases between them. This receptor was taken from a woman under 40 who had recovered from COVID-19. V is TRBV9 and J is TRBJ1-1, with a weak D call TRBD1 (6 bases). The source material was PBMCs or T cells enriched from blood (not recorded which). The CDR3: CASSVGQENEAFF. The CDR3 bases are TGTGCCAGCAGCGTAGGACAGGAAAATGAAGCTTTCTTT.